This TCR beta chain was recorded in a study of beta chain features in type 1 diabetes (dated by TCRdb to 2016 to 2018). General notes on the study: Mean age, gender distribution, total cell number and subset yield did not differ between patients and healthy donors. Regulatory and stem cell-like memory subsets were isolated from only 8 patients and roughly 8 healthy donors, whereas naive and central memory subsets came from all 28 donors. A total of 85 million to 110 million sorted cells were examined across all samples, and RNA yield correlated strongly with the number of cells per subset. The study compared the TCRB repertoires of sorted circulating CD4+ T cell subsets in recently diagnosed type 1 diabetes patients with those in matched healthy donors.

Each donor gave one peripheral blood draw, averaging approximately 0.11 L, which was collected into heparinised tubes. Naive, central memory, regulatory and stem cell-like memory CD4+ T cells were sorted on a BD FACSAria II using a panel including CD45RO, CCR7, CD25, CD127, CD95 and CD27. Every sorted population had a purity above 95%. PBMCs were isolated immediately by Lymphoprep density gradient centrifugation and stained directly without culture. So that batch effects would be minimized, each experiment stained and sorted samples in pairs, pairing one healthy donor with one patient. The entire amount of isolated RNA was reverse transcribed using the High Capacity cDNA Reverse Transcription Kit, so the sequenced TCRB transcripts were expressed ones. Stem cell-like memory T cell samples underwent survey-depth immunoSEQ sequencing, averaging about 1 million total reads per sample. Sorted cells were lysed in RLT buffer and RNA was extracted with DNase-treated RNeasy Micro or Mini kits, depending on cell number. Each cell subset was processed on its own to prevent cross-contamination, while patient and healthy donor samples were processed together. Using the immunoSEQ multiplex PCR, TCRB sequences were amplified from cDNA into 87-bp fragments spanning the CDR3 region. The amplicons were sequenced using the Illumina HiSeq platform. As for how the authors treated the data: PCR bias was corrected computationally using synthetic template baselines, and reads within Hamming distance 2 were collapsed, with unmergeable singletons discarded. Reads were aligned to IMGT to assign V, D and J genes, CDR3 length, and insertions or deletions at six rearrangement sites. Within each subset, clonotype counts were normalized to sorted cell number, after which true diversity and Gini coefficients were computed with the tcR R package. Repertoire sharing was quantified using the overlap coefficient calculated on TCRB nucleotide sequences. TCRdb's version of the immuneACCESS table is confined to in-frame rearrangements and falls short of the full clone set. An unresolved V gene accounts for under half of the shortfall where checked; the remainder is of unknown origin. The V and J calls and the clone size are those of that table, but D and trimming were determined from the DNA. Across this sample there are over 20,000 clones, with 40% to 60% seen only once. Jointly, the top ten make up roughly 0.29% of the sample.

Broad study findings and their caveats: Sequencing cDNA rather than genomic DNA could over-represent highly expressing activated cells, although activation and CD3 levels did not differ between groups. Patients with type 1 diabetes made fewer insertions and deleted more nucleotides at VDJ recombination sites, implying thymic rearrangement abnormalities. Only small numbers of individuals were included in the HLA sub-analyses, which left unresolved whether HLA type had any influence on TCRB rearrangement. Naive, central memory and regulatory TCRB repertoires appeared more similar among patients than among healthy donors. A moderate but significant shortening of TCRB CDR3 length was observed in type 1 diabetes patients in all four CD4+ subsets. Shorter templates might have been favored by PCR, but patient and control samples were amplified and corrected together, so both groups would have been affected equally by any skew.

Worth noting for this clone: It has no known antigen specificity. No base-level quality is on record; no much larger clone is a single base apart.

Taken from the germline V gene, the CDR1 and CDR2 loops are SQVTM and ANQGSEA. At the junction V is shortened by 7 bases and J by 3 bases, with 8 bases in between. The CDR3 starts with the cysteine, ends with the phenylalanine, and has 11 residues. Only the CDR3 DNA is retained, 33 bases long and in frame from the first base. The receptor was derived from a man under 40 with type 1 diabetes. The chain is encoded by TRBV29-1 joined to TRBJ2-3; the D gene cannot be resolved reliably. Sequencing was performed on stem cell memory CD4+ T cells from blood. The cell subset or site label for this specimen denotes: stem cell-like memory CD4+ T cells. The DNA sequence is as follows: TGCAGCGGAGGAGATACAGATACGCAGTATTTT. It is translated as CSGGDTDTQYF.